Sequencing of this T cell receptor beta chain was carried out in a study of CD8 T cells in Susac syndrome. RNA, at 0.5 to 1 ug, was reverse transcribed with random hexamers. TCRdb itself ran the immunoSEQ multiplex PCR reads through MiXCR, one entry per CDR3 protein. The sample contains 160,000 or so distinct CDR3 sequences, just under 97% of which appear only once. General study findings and limits: The authors acknowledged that their TCR sequencing and HLA analysis involved a relatively small number of individuals.

The CDR3 contains 16 residues. V shed 3 bases, J shed 7 bases, and the junction held 14 bases outside the gene matches. CDR1 and CDR2 (germline): MNHNY, SVGAGI (reference sequence). Worth noting for this clonotype: Its antigen is undetermined.

The chain uses TRBV6-6 and TRBJ1-2, with 7 bases identical to TRBD1. What was sequenced was CD8+ T cells from PBMCs. The clonotype was recovered from a human donor with multiple sclerosis. CDR3 bases: TGTGCCAGCAGTTATAATCGCGACAGGGTGGATGTTGGCTACACCTTC. The encoded protein is CASSYNRDRVDVGYTF.